This record covers a single T cell receptor beta chain. The antigen remains unidentified. Notes on the study in general: In terms of TCR gene usage, tumor memory CD4+ T cells clustered together with blood and lymph node memory CD4+ cells, as well as with lymph node naive CD4+ cells. Tumor Tregs overlapped most with tumor, then blood, naive CD4+ cells.

The length of the CDR3 is 14 residues. After removal of 6 bases from V and 5 bases from J, the junction contained 7 bases not matched to a gene. Amplification of TRBV12-4/TRBJ1-2 clonotypes used adaptor-ligated barcode primers. MiXCR was run by TCRdb on the multiplex PCR reads, yielding one entry per CDR3 protein. The sample contains a few hundred distinct CDR3 sequences, around a fifth of which appear only once. Cells sorted as Tregs were CD4+, CD25+ and CD127-/low. The TCR originated in a female donor with breast cancer. The sequenced sample was tumor-infiltrating Tregs sorted from the breast tumor. The rearrangement uses TRBV12-3 or TRBV12-4 and TRBJ1-2, with 9 bases identical to TRBD1. CDR3 residues: CASSLTGQGYGYTF. The CDR3 region has the DNA TGTGCCAGCAGCCTGACGGGACAGGGATATGGCTACACCTTC.